This T cell receptor (beta chain) was sequenced for a study of blood T cell repertoires in COVID-19. Turning to the study itself: PBMCs, B-cell-depleted T cells, or T cells were the source of the cDNA or gDNA that made up the material.

This clone has just one count. Germline-derived CDR1 and CDR2 are SGHRS and YFSETQ. This CDR3 region has 15 residues. V lost 0 bases to trimming and J lost 1 base, with 9 bases between them. TCRdb's copy holds only in-frame clones and misses some; the assay was immunoSEQ multiplex PCR. The data show 250,000 to 350,000 clones, around 90% seen once. The source material was peripheral blood. This clonotype originated in a young man who had recovered from COVID-19. V and J are TRBV5-1 and TRBJ2-3; D remains ambiguous. CDR3 region: CASSLVPTGTDTQYF. Written as DNA, the CDR3 is TGCGCCAGCAGCTTGGTCCCTACCGGCACAGATACGCAGTATTTT.